Described below is a single T cell receptor (beta chain) sequence and its context. Data came from immunoSEQ multiplex PCR; TCRdb stores just in-frame clones and leaves some out. The sample contains around 70,000 clones, 90% to 95% of which appear only once. CDR1 and CDR2 from the germline V gene are SGHRS and YFSETQ. V dropped 7 bases and J dropped 2; count of bases not matched to a gene: 3. The CDR3 extends over 14 amino acids. The source of the sample is a study of T cell changes during pregnancy in multiple sclerosis. The source of this sequence is a female donor in good health, enrolled as a control in a pregnancy study. The rearrangement links TRBV5-1 to TRBJ2-2, with TRBD1 matching 9 bases. The input for sequencing was peripheral blood, taken in the second trimester of pregnancy. The CDR3 sequence: CASWTGDNTGELFF. The CDR3 DNA reads as TGCGCCAGCTGGACAGGGGACAACACCGGGGAGCTGTTTTTT.